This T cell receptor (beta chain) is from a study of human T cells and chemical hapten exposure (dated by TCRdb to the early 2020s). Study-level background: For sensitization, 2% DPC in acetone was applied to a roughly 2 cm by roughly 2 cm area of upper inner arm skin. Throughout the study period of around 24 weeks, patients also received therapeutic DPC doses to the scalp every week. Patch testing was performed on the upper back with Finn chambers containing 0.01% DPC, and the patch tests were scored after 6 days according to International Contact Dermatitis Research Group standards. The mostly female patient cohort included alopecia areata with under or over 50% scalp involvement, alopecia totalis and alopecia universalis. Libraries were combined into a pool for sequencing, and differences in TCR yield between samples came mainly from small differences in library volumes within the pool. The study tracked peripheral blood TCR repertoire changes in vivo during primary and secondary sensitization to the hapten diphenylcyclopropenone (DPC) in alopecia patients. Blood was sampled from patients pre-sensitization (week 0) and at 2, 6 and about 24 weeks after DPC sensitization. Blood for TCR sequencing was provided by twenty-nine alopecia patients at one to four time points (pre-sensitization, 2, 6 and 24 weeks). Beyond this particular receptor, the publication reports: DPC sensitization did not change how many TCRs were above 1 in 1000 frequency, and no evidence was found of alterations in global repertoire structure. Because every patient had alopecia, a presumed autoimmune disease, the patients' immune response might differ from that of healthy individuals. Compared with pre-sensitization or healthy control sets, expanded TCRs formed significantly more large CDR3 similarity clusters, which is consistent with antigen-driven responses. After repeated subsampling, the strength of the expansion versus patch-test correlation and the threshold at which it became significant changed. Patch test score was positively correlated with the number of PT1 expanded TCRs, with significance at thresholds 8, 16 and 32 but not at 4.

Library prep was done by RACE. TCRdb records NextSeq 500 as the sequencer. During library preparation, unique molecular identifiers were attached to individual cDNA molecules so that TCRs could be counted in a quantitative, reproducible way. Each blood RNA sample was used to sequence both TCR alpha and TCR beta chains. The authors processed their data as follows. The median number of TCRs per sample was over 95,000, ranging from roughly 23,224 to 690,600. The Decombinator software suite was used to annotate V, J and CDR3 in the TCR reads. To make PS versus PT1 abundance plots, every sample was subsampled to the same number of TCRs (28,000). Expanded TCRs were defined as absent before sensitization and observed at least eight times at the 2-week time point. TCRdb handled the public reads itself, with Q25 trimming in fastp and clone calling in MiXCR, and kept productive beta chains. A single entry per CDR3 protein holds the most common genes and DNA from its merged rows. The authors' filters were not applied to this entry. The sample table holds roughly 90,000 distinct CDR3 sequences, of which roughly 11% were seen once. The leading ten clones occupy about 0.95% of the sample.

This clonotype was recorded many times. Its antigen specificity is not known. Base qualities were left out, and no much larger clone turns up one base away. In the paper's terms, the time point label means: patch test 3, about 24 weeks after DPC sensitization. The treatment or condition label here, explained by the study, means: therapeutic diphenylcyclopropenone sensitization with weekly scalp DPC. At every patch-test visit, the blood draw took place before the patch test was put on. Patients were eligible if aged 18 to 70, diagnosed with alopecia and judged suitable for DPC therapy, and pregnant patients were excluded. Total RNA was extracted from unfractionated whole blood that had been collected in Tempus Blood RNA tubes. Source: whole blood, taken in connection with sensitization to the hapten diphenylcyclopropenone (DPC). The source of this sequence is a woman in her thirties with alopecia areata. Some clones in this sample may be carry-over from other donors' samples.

The CDR3 protein sequence reads: CASSLQENTGELFF. The DNA sequence follows: TGTGCCAGCAGCTTACAAGAGAACACCGGGGAGCTGTTTTTT. The sequence links TRBV11-2 to TRBJ2-2; confidence is insufficient to name the D gene. In the germline V gene, CDR1 corresponds to SGHAT and CDR2 to FQNNGV. Cut back by 2 bases and 1 base, the V and J ends lie 5 bases apart. CDR3 length: 14 amino acids, cysteine to phenylalanine. The DNA shown is the 42-base CDR3, in frame from base 1.